This is a list of T cell receptor beta chains from one sample in a study of beta chain features in type 1 diabetes. Sequencing was performed with immunoSEQ multiplex PCR; in TCRdb, only in-frame clones are kept and a portion is missing. Seen here are about 700,000 clones, about an eighth observed once, and the top ten hold 0.022%. The sequencing sample was made of naive CD4+ T cells from blood. The receptors derive from a man aged 18 to 29 with type 1 diabetes. CDR3s leave out the opening cysteine and the closing phenylalanine or tryptophan. A D gene is named only where the DNA matches it firmly.

J: TRBJ1-1
D: TRBD1
V: TRBV7-9
CDR3: ASSDRTGEEAEAF

J: TRBJ2-2
D: .
V: TRBV10-3
CDR3: AISESLLDTGELF

J: TRBJ2-1
D: .
V: TRBV30
CDR3: AWRGYNEQF

J: TRBJ2-1
D: .
V: TRBV6-5
CDR3: ASSQGYEQF

J: TRBJ2-5
D: .
V: TRBV19
CDR3: ASSYTRRETQY

J: TRBJ2-5
D: .
V: TRBV5-1
CDR3: ASSGGGLETQY

J: TRBJ2-1
D: TRBD2
V: TRBV25-1
CDR3: ASSARGLAGYNEQF

J: TRBJ2-1
D: .
V: TRBV5-1
CDR3: ASSPATLSSYNEQF

J: TRBJ1-1
D: .
V: TRBV5-1
CDR3: ASSFPGDTEAF

J: TRBJ2-7
D: .
V: TRBV6-5
CDR3: ASSPGHYEQY

J: TRBJ2-5
D: TRBD2
V: TRBV25-1
CDR3: ASSETSGGPQETQY

J: TRBJ2-3
D: TRBD2
V: TRBV9
CDR3: ASSVAPSGGNTDTQY

J: TRBJ2-1
D: .
V: TRBV6-4
CDR3: ASSHGEADEQF

J: TRBJ2-7
D: .
V: TRBV7-2
CDR3: ASSFQGLEQY

J: TRBJ2-7
D: TRBD1
V: TRBV29-1
CDR3: SVDQTGGKDEQY

J: TRBJ2-7
D: TRBD1
V: TRBV30
CDR3: AWSSRGSYEQY

J: TRBJ2-5
D: TRBD2
V: TRBV27
CDR3: ASSFSGGPETQY

J: TRBJ1-2
D: .
V: TRBV9
CDR3: ASSASQGIGYGYT

J: TRBJ2-5
D: .
V: TRBV5-1
CDR3: ASSLVPTARETQY

J: TRBJ1-2
D: .
V: TRBV13
CDR3: ASRPPGGGYT

J: TRBJ2-1
D: TRBD2
V: TRBV5-4
CDR3: ASTGGANNEQF

J: TRBJ1-1
D: .
V: TRBV29-1
CDR3: GGMMNTEAF

J: TRBJ1-5
D: .
V: TRBV4-1
CDR3: ASSQEAGSQPQH

J: TRBJ1-6
D: .
V: TRBV14
CDR3: ASSQGVSPLH

J: TRBJ1-6
D: TRBD1
V: TRBV6-5
CDR3: ASSYRGQGYSPLH

J: TRBJ2-3
D: .
V: TRBV9
CDR3: ASSGMADTQY

J: TRBJ2-4
D: .
V: TRBV7-7
CDR3: ASSQGHLLAKNIQY